The clone carrying this T cell receptor (beta chain) has more than one count but fewer than ten. CDR3 length: 14 amino acids. The germline V and J ends were trimmed by 5 bases and 4 bases, with 14 bases remaining between them. The germline gives CDR1 SGHTA, CDR2 FQGTGA. Libraries were prepared by immunoSEQ multiplex PCR; TCRdb keeps only in-frame clonotypes and omits some of them. The sample shows around 80,000 clones, approximately 85% of them seen only once. The cohort excluded patients with autoimmune disease history or systemic immunosuppression. This specimen belongs to a study of OX40 agonist ivuxolimab in advanced cancers.

The TCR originated in an adult with an advanced solid tumor such as melanoma, head and neck, liver or kidney cancer. Material: CD4+ or CD8+ T cells sorted from blood, obtained in a trial of the OX40 agonist ivuxolimab. This rearrangement joins TRBV7-3 to TRBJ1-2, with D unresolved. The CDR3 here is CASSRNTDGYGYTF. The CDR3 DNA sequence: TGTGCCAGCAGCAGGAACACAGATGGCTATGGCTACACCTTC.